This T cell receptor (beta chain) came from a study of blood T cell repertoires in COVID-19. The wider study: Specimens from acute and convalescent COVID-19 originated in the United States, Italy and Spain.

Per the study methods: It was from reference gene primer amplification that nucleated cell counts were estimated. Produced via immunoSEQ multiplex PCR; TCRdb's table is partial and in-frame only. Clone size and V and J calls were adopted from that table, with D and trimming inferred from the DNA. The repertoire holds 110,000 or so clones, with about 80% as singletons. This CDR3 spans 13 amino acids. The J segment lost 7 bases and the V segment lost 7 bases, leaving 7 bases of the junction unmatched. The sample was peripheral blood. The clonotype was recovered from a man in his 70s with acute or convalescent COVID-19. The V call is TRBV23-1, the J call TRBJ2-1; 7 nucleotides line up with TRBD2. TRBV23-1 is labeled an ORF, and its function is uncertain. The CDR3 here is CASTRGVGNEQFF. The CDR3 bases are TGCGCCAGCACTCGGGGGGTCGGGAATGAGCAGTTCTTC.